This T cell receptor (beta chain) was recorded in a study of blood T cell repertoires in COVID-19. Original methodology: It was from reference gene primer amplification that nucleated cell counts were estimated. Profiling relied on immunoSEQ multiplex PCR, and the TCRdb table lists in-frame clones only, not all of them. V and J calls and clone size are those listed in that table; D and trimming were worked out from the DNA. Of some 150,000 clones detected, 88% appear once; the ten largest clones hold 1.2%. V gave up 4 bases and J gave up 7 bases; unmatched junction bases: 6. This CDR3 comprises 15 residues. Germline CDR1 reads MNHEY; CDR2 reads SMNVEV (reference sequence). This study enrolled people aged about 18 to 90 from around 26 US geographic areas.

The chain has TRBV27 and TRBJ1-6, with 8 bases that match TRBD1. Sequenced sample: PBMCs or T cells enriched from blood (not recorded which). This sequence was found in a woman in her twenties or thirties with acute COVID-19. The CDR3 DNA reads TGTGCCAGCAGTTGGGGGACAGGAATGAATTCACCCCTCCACTTT. This codes for CASSWGTGMNSPLHF.